What follows are 25 T cell receptor beta chains derived from one specimen sequenced in a study of shared clonotypes between healthy human individuals. Data came from immunoSEQ multiplex PCR; TCRdb stores just in-frame clones and leaves some out. The table has approximately 88,000 clones, almost 70% seen once. The sequencing sample was made of memory CD8+ T cells sorted from blood. As for subset: CD45RO+ cells pooled with CCR7-negative TemRA cells. The receptor set was obtained from a man under 40 in good health.

The chain joins TRBV7-9 to TRBJ2-1, with D perhaps TRBD1 or TRBD2 (5 bases each). V lost 8 bases, J lost 7 bases, and 21 bases lay in between. Per the germline V gene, CDR1 is SEHNR and CDR2 is FQNEAQ (reference sequence). The CDR3 spans 15 residues. The DNA of the CDR3 is TGTGCCAGCGACCGCTACGGGTTGGGGGAGAATGAGCAGTTCTTC. As protein: CASDRYGLGENEQFF. The full variable domain, in which reference TRBV7-9 and TRBJ2-1 provide the parts outside the CDR3, is DTGVSQNPRHKITKRGQNVTFRCDPISEHNRLYWYRQTLGQGPEFLTYFQNEAQLEKSRLLSDRFSAERPKGSFSTLEIQRTEQGDSAMYLCASDRYGLGENEQFFGPGTRLTVL.

The chain joins TRBV5-6 to TRBJ2-2; 13 nucleotides match TRBD2. Per germline, CDR1 SGHDT and CDR2 YYEEEE. This CDR3 has 17 residues. The junction had 3 bases not matched to a gene; V was cut back by 0 bases and J by 4 bases. The CDR3 sequence is CASSLAGLAGVTGELFF. The CDR3 bases are TGTGCCAGCAGCTTGGCTGGACTAGCGGGAGTCACCGGGGAGCTGTTTTTT.

J is TRBJ2-3 and V is TRBV5-1; TRBD1 aligns across 8 bases. This CDR3 spans 15 amino acids. V dropped 4 bases and J dropped 5; count of bases not matched to a gene: 9. Germline V gives CDR1 SGHRS, CDR2 YFSETQ. The CDR3: CASSVGQGVQDTQYF. DNA of the CDR3: TGCGCCAGCAGCGTCGGACAGGGCGTTCAAGATACGCAGTATTTT.

The chain is built from TRBV6-5 and TRBJ2-2; unclear D gene. Trimming left V 6 bases short and J 0 bases short, with 11 bases between. Germline V gene sequence: CDR1 MNHEY, CDR2 SVGAGI. The CDR3 loop spans 15 amino acids. The CDR3: CASSQHPTNTGELFF. As DNA, the CDR3 is TGTGCCAGCAGCCAACATCCGACGAACACCGGGGAGCTGTTTTTT.

Worth noting for this clone: A far larger clone is one base from this, pointing to a likely read error. V and J are TRBV5-5 and TRBJ2-2; unclear D gene. V was shortened by 1 base and J by 3 bases, with 10 bases between the two germline ends. Germline V gene sequence: CDR1 SGHKS, CDR2 YYEKEE (reference sequence). The CDR3 loop spans 15 amino acids. The CDR3 bases are TGTGCCAGCAGCTTGTCTTTTCCGGACACCGGGGAGCTGTTTTTT. Translated, it gives CASSLSFPDTGELFF.

This clone was recorded a few times. V and J are TRBV28 and TRBJ2-7, with 11 bases that match TRBD2. V was pared by 6 bases and J by 5 bases, with 6 bases of the junction left unmatched. The CDR3 covers 14 residues. CDR1 and CDR2 (germline): MDHEN, SYDVKM. Written as DNA, the CDR3 is TGTGCCAGCAGGTTAGCGGGAGGGCCCCACGAGCAGTACTTC. It yields the protein CASRLAGGPHEQYF.

This clone was found once. The chain combines TRBV7-2 with TRBJ2-3; D may be TRBD2 (5 bases). V lost 1 base and J lost 6, with 14 bases in between. The CDR3 is 15 amino acids. Germline V CDR1 and CDR2: SGHTA, FQGNSA. In DNA form, the CDR3 reads TGTGCCAGCAGCTTAGTTTCCGGGGTCCCGGATACGCAGTATTTT. As protein: CASSLVSGVPDTQYF.

This clone has only one observation. The chain employs TRBV5-1 and TRBJ1-4, with TRBD1 as a possible D gene (6 bases). The V end was cut by 6 bases, the J end by 0 bases, with 12 bases between. CDR1 and CDR2 from the germline V gene are SGHRS and YFSETQ. The CDR3 runs 15 residues. CDR3 amino acids: CASKQGISTNEKLFF. CDR3 in DNA: TGCGCCAGCAAGCAGGGGATATCAACTAATGAAAAACTGTTTTTT.

The chain uses TRBV7-9 and TRBJ2-1; D is unresolved. CDR3 length: 13 residues. CDR1 is SEHNR, CDR2 FQNEAQ, per germline (reference sequence). Trimming stripped 4 bases from V and 7 bases from J, with 11 bases between. The CDR3, as DNA: TGTGCCAGCAGCTCCCCTAGGAAGAATGAGCAGTTCTTC. Encoded protein: CASSSPRKNEQFF.

This clone was picked up one time. A much more abundant neighbour one base away suggests this may be a read error. V is TRBV27 and J is TRBJ2-7; D is undetermined. Trimming removed 4 bases at V and 3 bases at J, with 4 bases between. Germline CDR1 and CDR2: MNHEY and SMNVEV (reference sequence). The CDR3 runs 11 residues. CDR3 sequence (DNA): TGTGCCAGCAGTTCAATCTACGAGCAGTACTTC. Translation: CASSSIYEQYF.

This clone turned up a few times. The chain links TRBV5-1 to TRBJ2-3, with 11 bases fitting TRBD2. Looked up from germline, CDR1 is SGHRS and CDR2 is YFSETQ. The CDR3 extends over 15 amino acids. J lost 2 bases, V lost 3 bases, and 2 bases had no gene match. This CDR3 is CASSSGLAATDTQYF. CDR3 sequence (DNA): TGCGCCAGCAGCTCGGGACTAGCGGCCACAGATACGCAGTATTTT.

CDR3 bases: TGCGCCAGCAGCAATACAGGGGAATCCCCGCGAAAGCAGTTCTTC. Translating it yields CASSNTGESPRKQFF. The gene calls are TRBV5-1 and TRBJ2-1; TRBD1 matches at 7 bases. CDR1 and CDR2 (germline): SGHRS, YFSETQ. The CDR3 is 15 amino acids. J was trimmed by 11 bases and V by 4 bases; bases with no gene match: 15.

The chain carries TRBV5-8 and TRBJ2-3, with D possibly being TRBD2 (6 bases). Germline V gives CDR1 SGHTS, CDR2 YDEGEE. There are 16 residues in the CDR3. Trimming stripped 0 bases from V and 0 bases from J, with 11 bases between. The DNA of the CDR3 is TGTGCCAGCAGCTTGGGGACGGCGGGAAGCACAGATACGCAGTATTTT. Translated: CASSLGTAGSTDTQYF. Combining the CDR3 with reference TRBV5-8 and TRBJ2-3 gives the whole variable domain EAGVTQSPTHLIKTRGQQATLRCSPISGHTSVYWYQQALGLGLQFLLWYDEGEERNRGNFPPRFSGRQFPNYSSELNVNALELEDSALYLCASSLGTAGSTDTQYFGPGTRLTVL.

CDR3 amino acids: CASAPYKLAGQGISGELFF. Written as DNA, the CDR3 is TGTGCCAGCGCCCCCTATAAACTTGCGGGACAGGGGATTTCCGGGGAGCTGTTTTTT. The V and J genes are TRBV7-9 and TRBJ2-2, with TRBD1 matching 10 bases. V shed 8 bases and J 6 bases; nucleotides not matched to a gene: 21. Germline lookup yields CDR1 SEHNR and CDR2 FQNEAQ (reference sequence). The CDR3 length is 19 residues. Complete variable domain (other parts from reference TRBV7-9 and TRBJ2-2): DTGVSQNPRHKITKRGQNVTFRCDPISEHNRLYWYRQTLGQGPEFLTYFQNEAQLEKSRLLSDRFSAERPKGSFSTLEIQRTEQGDSAMYLCASAPYKLAGQGISGELFFGEGSRLTVL.

This chain links TRBV5-4 with TRBJ2-3, with TRBD2 matching 10 bases. The germline CDR1 and CDR2 sequences are SGHNT and YYREEE (reference sequence). CDR3 length: 15 amino acids. J gave up 4 bases and V 4 bases, and 6 bases lay outside the gene matches. CDR3 nucleotide sequence: TGTGCCAGCAGCCAGGCTAGCGGGAGTTCAGATACGCAGTATTTT. This gives the protein CASSQASGSSDTQYF.

The V and J genes are TRBV19 and TRBJ2-1; 8 positions agree with TRBD1. This CDR3 region has 12 residues. Trimming took 3 bases from V and 12 from J; bases not matched to a gene: 4. The germline CDR1 and CDR2 sequences are LNHDA and SQIVND (reference sequence). The CDR3 protein is CASSMDRVGQFF. CDR3 bases: TGTGCCAGTAGTATGGACAGGGTAGGGCAGTTCTTC. Based on the CDR3 plus reference TRBV19 and TRBJ2-1, the full variable domain is DGGITQSPKYLFRKEGQNVTLSCEQNLNHDAMYWYRQDPGQGLRLIYYSQIVNDFQKGDIAEGYSVSREKKESFPLTVTSAQKNPTAFYLCASSMDRVGQFFGPGTRLTVL.

The chain links TRBV6-5 to TRBJ2-7; 7 bases fit TRBD2. The ends lost 0 bases at V and 1 base at J; junction bases unmatched: 3. The germline gives CDR1 MNHEY, CDR2 SVGAGI. The CDR3 covers 15 residues. CDR3 DNA sequence: TGTGCCAGCAGTTACTCGGGAGGGCCTTCCTACGAGCAGTACTTC. This encodes CASSYSGGPSYEQYF.

The rearrangement uses TRBV11-3 and TRBJ2-7; no firm D call. CDR3 length: 13 residues. Germline loops: CDR1 SGHNT, CDR2 YENEEA. Trimming removed 0 bases from V and 4 bases from J, with 7 bases in between. The CDR3 loop is CASSLDPRYEQYF. The CDR3 DNA follows: TGTGCCAGCAGCTTAGACCCCAGATACGAGCAGTACTTC. The full variable domain, in which reference TRBV11-3 and TRBJ2-7 provide the parts outside the CDR3, is EAGVVQSPRYKIIEKKQPVAFWCNPISGHNTLYWYLQNLGQGPELLIRYENEEAVDDSQLPKDRFSAERLKGVDSTLKIQPAELGDSAVYLCASSLDPRYEQYFGPGTRLTVT.

This clone was recorded once. The V call is TRBV7-8, the J call TRBJ2-1; 14 bases line up with TRBD2. There are 14 residues in the CDR3. V was clipped by 5 bases and J by 15 bases; unmatched bases: 9. Germline CDR1 SGHVS, CDR2 FQNEAQ. For the CDR3, the DNA is TGTGCCAGCAGCGAGGGACTAGCGGGAGAGTCGGCGTTCTTC. Its protein is CASSEGLAGESAFF.

This clone has just one count. The V call is TRBV25-1, the J call TRBJ2-4; 8 nucleotides agree with TRBD1. Trimming took 5 bases from V and 3 from J; bases not matched to a gene: 9. Germline-derived CDR1 and CDR2 are MGHDK and SYGVNS. This CDR3 region has 16 residues. CDR3 region: CASSPTGGLGKNIQYF. The CDR3 coding sequence is TGTGCCAGCAGTCCCACAGGGGGTTTAGGCAAAAACATTCAGTACTTC.

This chain connects TRBV5-6 to TRBJ2-7, with 14 nucleotides matching TRBD2. Germline V gene sequence: CDR1 SGHDT, CDR2 YYEEEE. The CDR3 is 14 residues long. J gave up 5 bases and V 4 bases, and 2 bases lay outside the gene matches. The CDR3 here is CASSLGLAGDEQYF. CDR3 bases: TGTGCCAGCAGCCTGGGACTAGCGGGAGACGAGCAGTACTTC.

V usage is TRBV10-3 and J usage is TRBJ2-7; tentative D call: TRBD2 (6 bases). Per the germline V gene, CDR1 is ENHRY and CDR2 is SYGVKD. This CDR3 is 15 amino acids long. V was cut by 6 bases and J by 4 bases, with 19 bases left in between. This chain's CDR3 is CAIRTGSDYFYEQYF. In DNA, the CDR3 is TGTGCCATCAGAACCGGGAGCGATTATTTTTACGAGCAGTACTTC.

The chain joins TRBV10-2 to TRBJ1-5, with a possible D match to TRBD1 (5 bases). Deletions cut 7 bases from V and 1 base from J, with 20 bases between. Germline V gene lookup returns CDR1 WSHSY and CDR2 SAAADI. CDR3 length: 17 amino acids. The CDR3 sequence is CASIALSGGISNQPQHF. Here the CDR3 DNA reads TGCGCCAGCATAGCCCTAAGTGGGGGGATCAGCAATCAGCCCCAGCATTTT.

Only one count was recorded for this clone. The chain has TRBV11-2 and TRBJ2-7; 7 bases map to TRBD2. The V gene's germline CDR1 is SGHAT and CDR2 FQNNGV. With 0 bases clipped from V and 2 bases from J, the junction kept 7 bases outside the gene matches. This CDR3 contains 16 residues. CDR3 sequence reads: CASSLEASGLTYEQYF. The CDR3 bases are TGTGCCAGCAGCTTAGAGGCTAGCGGACTTACCTACGAGCAGTACTTC.

This chain uses TRBV7-6 with TRBJ2-3; 11 nucleotides agree with TRBD2. Germline lookup yields CDR1 SGHVS and CDR2 FNYEAQ. The CDR3 is 17 residues long. V shed 5 bases and J 4 bases; nucleotides not matched to a gene: 11. Here the CDR3 DNA reads TGTGCCAGCAGCCTACCCATAGCGGGAGGGTCCCCAGATACGCAGTATTTT. Its translation: CASSLPIAGGSPDTQYF.